The rows below give T cell receptor beta chains drawn from one sample of a study of blood T cell repertoires in COVID-19. Clones were read by immunoSEQ multiplex PCR, and TCRdb kept only the in-frame ones, dropping some. This repertoire shows 150,000 to 200,000 clones, approximately 85% found once; its top ten account for 9.8%. Input material: peripheral blood. These receptors were obtained from a woman of 80 years or more with acute or convalescent COVID-19. Both conserved end residues are part of each CDR3. The D gene is left open where the match is weak. Not all rows give a size; the values are once, few, many and, for expanded clones, a class.

d_gene: TRBD2
j_gene: TRBJ2-1
abundance: NA
v_gene: TRBV3-1/TRBV3-2
CDR3nt: TGTGCCAGCAGCCAAGATAGCGGGGCATGGAATGAGCAGTTCTTC
CDR3aa: CASSQDSGAWNEQFF

d_gene: TRBD1
j_gene: TRBJ1-5
abundance: few
v_gene: TRBV6-2/TRBV6-3
CDR3nt: TGTGCCAGCAGTTACTCGATTCCCGGGACAGGGGGCAGGCAGCCCCAGCATTTT
CDR3aa: CASSYSIPGTGGRQPQHF

d_gene: TRBD2
j_gene: TRBJ2-7
abundance: NA
v_gene: TRBV3-1/TRBV3-2
CDR3nt: TGTGCCAGCAGCCAAGATTGGGCTAGCGGTTACGAGCAGTACTTC
CDR3aa: CASSQDWASGYEQYF

d_gene: TRBD1
j_gene: TRBJ1-5
abundance: NA
v_gene: TRBV3-1/TRBV3-2
CDR3nt: TGTGCCAGCAGCCTAGACACAGGGGCTAATCAGCCCCAGCATTTT
CDR3aa: CASSLDTGANQPQHF

d_gene: NA
j_gene: TRBJ2-7
abundance: NA
v_gene: TRBV7-2
CDR3nt: TGTGCCAGCAGCTCAGTGTACGAGCAGTACTTC
CDR3aa: CASSSVYEQYF

d_gene: TRBD1
j_gene: TRBJ1-2
abundance: NA
v_gene: TRBV5-4
CDR3nt: TGTGCCAGCAGCCAACGGACAGGGGTTAACTATGGCTACACCTTC
CDR3aa: CASSQRTGVNYGYTF

d_gene: NA
j_gene: TRBJ1-1
abundance: NA
v_gene: TRBV29-1
CDR3nt: TGCAGCGTTGATTCGCAGGGATGGGGAAAAGCTTTCTTT
CDR3aa: CSVDSQGWGKAFF

d_gene: NA
j_gene: TRBJ2-3
abundance: NA
v_gene: TRBV5-1
CDR3nt: TGCGCCAGCAGCCCCCTGCCGGGGACTAGCACAGATACGCAGTATTTT
CDR3aa: CASSPLPGTSTDTQYF

d_gene: TRBD1
j_gene: TRBJ1-1
abundance: NA
v_gene: TRBV27
CDR3nt: TGTGCCAGCAGTTTAGGGGGGACAGGGGGCGTCGACGCTTTCTTT
CDR3aa: CASSLGGTGGVDAFF

d_gene: NA
j_gene: TRBJ1-3
abundance: few
v_gene: TRBV6-5
CDR3nt: TGTGCCAGCCGCTTAGGGGGTGCTGGAAACACCATATATTTT
CDR3aa: CASRLGGAGNTIYF

d_gene: TRBD1
j_gene: TRBJ2-3
abundance: NA
v_gene: TRBV6-5
CDR3nt: TGTGCCAGCAGTTACCGGACAGGGGGGGATACGCAGTATTTT
CDR3aa: CASSYRTGGDTQYF

d_gene: NA
j_gene: TRBJ1-1
abundance: NA
v_gene: TRBV7-2
CDR3nt: TGTGCCAGCAGCACAGGCCCTAGGGGGACTGAAGCTTTCTTT
CDR3aa: CASSTGPRGTEAFF

d_gene: TRBD1
j_gene: TRBJ1-6
abundance: NA
v_gene: TRBV19
CDR3nt: TGTGCCAGTAGTTCGGACAGGGCGTTTGGATCACCCCTCCACTTT
CDR3aa: CASSSDRAFGSPLHF

d_gene: NA
j_gene: TRBJ1-1
abundance: NA
v_gene: TRBV12-3/TRBV12-4
CDR3nt: TGTGCCAGCAGTTCCCTAGGTGGGTCTGAAGCTTTCTTT
CDR3aa: CASSSLGGSEAFF

d_gene: NA
j_gene: TRBJ2-2
abundance: once
v_gene: TRBV7-9
CDR3nt: TGTGCCAGCAACCCCACCCTAGGTCCCGGGGAGCTGTTTTTT
CDR3aa: CASNPTLGPGELFF

d_gene: NA
j_gene: TRBJ1-2
abundance: NA
v_gene: TRBV15
CDR3nt: TGTGCCACCAGCAGAGATCGACAGGTCGGCGGCTACACCTTC
CDR3aa: CATSRDRQVGGYTF

d_gene: NA
j_gene: TRBJ1-2
abundance: NA
v_gene: TRBV6-1
CDR3nt: TGTGCCAGCAGTGAGGGCAGGGTCCCTTTATTCTATGGCTACACCTTC
CDR3aa: CASSEGRVPLFYGYTF

d_gene: TRBD1
j_gene: TRBJ2-3
abundance: once
v_gene: TRBV3-1/TRBV3-2
CDR3nt: TGTGCCAGCAGCCCGCGACAGGGCGCGGATACGCAGTATTTT
CDR3aa: CASSPRQGADTQYF

d_gene: TRBD1
j_gene: TRBJ2-5
abundance: NA
v_gene: TRBV5-1
CDR3nt: TGCGCCAGCAGTTCCGGGACAGGGTCTAGGGAGACCCAGTACTTC
CDR3aa: CASSSGTGSRETQYF

d_gene: TRBD2
j_gene: TRBJ2-1
abundance: NA
v_gene: TRBV11-1
CDR3nt: TGTGCCAGCAGCCCTAGACTAGCGGGAGTTTTTGAGCAGTTCTTC
CDR3aa: CASSPRLAGVFEQFF

d_gene: NA
j_gene: TRBJ2-1
abundance: few
v_gene: TRBV5-1
CDR3nt: TGCGCCAGCAGCCCCCTCTCCAATGAGCAGTTCTTC
CDR3aa: CASSPLSNEQFF

d_gene: TRBD2
j_gene: TRBJ2-7
abundance: NA
v_gene: TRBV3-1/TRBV3-2
CDR3nt: TGTGCCAGCAGCCAAGATCCCCCCATTAGCGGGGAGGTCTCCTACGAGCAGTACTTC
CDR3aa: CASSQDPPISGEVSYEQYF

d_gene: NA
j_gene: TRBJ1-1
abundance: NA
v_gene: TRBV5-1
CDR3nt: TGCGCCAGCAGCTTTGGGGAGGGAACTGAAGCTTTCTTT
CDR3aa: CASSFGEGTEAFF

d_gene: NA
j_gene: TRBJ2-2
abundance: NA
v_gene: TRBV3-1/TRBV3-2
CDR3nt: TGTGCCAGCAGCCAGGGTCTAGCAGCCGGGGAGCTGTTTTTT
CDR3aa: CASSQGLAAGELFF

d_gene: NA
j_gene: TRBJ1-2
abundance: NA
v_gene: TRBV6-5
CDR3nt: TGTGCCAGCAGGCCCACGGGGGGGCCGGCCGCGGGCTACACCTTC
CDR3aa: CASRPTGGPAAGYTF

d_gene: NA
j_gene: TRBJ2-3
abundance: NA
v_gene: TRBV19
CDR3nt: TGTGCCAGTTCCCCTAGCACAGATACGCAGTATTTT
CDR3aa: CASSPSTDTQYF

d_gene: NA
j_gene: TRBJ2-7
abundance: once
v_gene: TRBV5-1
CDR3nt: TGCGCCAGCAGCTTGCGGGGGAGGCACGAGCAGTACTTC
CDR3aa: CASSLRGRHEQYF

d_gene: NA
j_gene: TRBJ1-2
abundance: NA
v_gene: TRBV6-4
CDR3nt: TGTGCCAGCAGTGACTCCCAGGGAATCTCTGGCTACACCTTC
CDR3aa: CASSDSQGISGYTF

d_gene: TRBD1
j_gene: TRBJ2-7
abundance: NA
v_gene: TRBV30
CDR3nt: TGTGCCTGGAGAGCGACAGGGACAGTATACGAGCAGTACTTC
CDR3aa: CAWRATGTVYEQYF

d_gene: TRBD1
j_gene: TRBJ1-1
abundance: once
v_gene: TRBV27
CDR3nt: TGTGCCAGCACCTTTAATTTCATTTCAAACAGGGGTATCGGCACTGAAGCTTTCTTT
CDR3aa: CASTFNFISNRGIGTEAFF

d_gene: TRBD1
j_gene: TRBJ1-1
abundance: NA
v_gene: TRBV19
CDR3nt: TGTGCCAGTAGCGGAGGGATAGGACAGGTTTATGCTTTCTTT
CDR3aa: CASSGGIGQVYAFF

d_gene: NA
j_gene: TRBJ2-5
abundance: NA
v_gene: TRBV4-1
CDR3nt: TGCGCCAGCAGCCCCGGGGAGGACGAGGAGACCCAGTACTTC
CDR3aa: CASSPGEDEETQYF

d_gene: NA
j_gene: TRBJ1-1
abundance: NA
v_gene: TRBV18
CDR3nt: TGTGCCAGCTCATCGCCGTCCGGGACTAACACTGAAGCTTTCTTT
CDR3aa: CASSSPSGTNTEAFF

d_gene: NA
j_gene: TRBJ1-4
abundance: NA
v_gene: TRBV10-2
CDR3nt: TGCGCCAGCAGTGCCTCTGATACAGGACTGTTTTTT
CDR3aa: CASSASDTGLFF

d_gene: TRBD2
j_gene: TRBJ2-1
abundance: once
v_gene: TRBV5-1
CDR3nt: TGCGCCAGCAGCTTTTCCTCACTAGCGGGGGTTTACAATGAGCAGTTCTTC
CDR3aa: CASSFSSLAGVYNEQFF

d_gene: NA
j_gene: TRBJ2-3
abundance: NA
v_gene: TRBV6-5
CDR3nt: TGTGCCAGCAGCCATGCTGGACAGCCCACAGATACGCAGTATTTT
CDR3aa: CASSHAGQPTDTQYF

d_gene: NA
j_gene: TRBJ2-1
abundance: NA
v_gene: TRBV10-3
CDR3nt: TGTGCCATCAGTGAGTTGGCCTCAACCGCTTACAATGAGCAGTTCTTC
CDR3aa: CAISELASTAYNEQFF

d_gene: TRBD1
j_gene: TRBJ2-7
abundance: NA
v_gene: TRBV19
CDR3nt: TGTGCCAGTAGTATTTTCGGGACAGGGGCGGACGAGCAGTACTTC
CDR3aa: CASSIFGTGADEQYF

d_gene: NA
j_gene: TRBJ1-2
abundance: NA
v_gene: TRBV6-2/TRBV6-3
CDR3nt: TGTGCCAGCAGTTACGGGGGGAACTATGGCTACACCTTC
CDR3aa: CASSYGGNYGYTF

d_gene: NA
j_gene: TRBJ1-2
abundance: NA
v_gene: TRBV5-6
CDR3nt: TGTGCCAGCAGCTTGGCCGTGGGAGCCTATGGCTACACCTTC
CDR3aa: CASSLAVGAYGYTF

d_gene: NA
j_gene: TRBJ1-1
abundance: medium-sized
v_gene: TRBV27
CDR3nt: TGTGCCAGCAGTCCTCACTGGAACACTGAAGCTTTCTTT
CDR3aa: CASSPHWNTEAFF

d_gene: NA
j_gene: TRBJ2-5
abundance: NA
v_gene: TRBV14
CDR3nt: TGTGCCAGCAGCCAAGGGCGGGGAGAGACCCAGTACTTC
CDR3aa: CASSQGRGETQYF

d_gene: TRBD1
j_gene: TRBJ2-1
abundance: NA
v_gene: TRBV24-1
CDR3nt: TGTGCCACCAGTGATGGACAGGGTGACGATGAGCAGTTCTTC
CDR3aa: CATSDGQGDDEQFF

d_gene: TRBD1
j_gene: TRBJ1-5
abundance: NA
v_gene: TRBV19
CDR3nt: TGTGCCAGTAGTATCCTTTTGGGACAGGGAAGCAATCAGCCCCAGCATTTT
CDR3aa: CASSILLGQGSNQPQHF

d_gene: NA
j_gene: TRBJ1-4
abundance: once
v_gene: TRBV6-5
CDR3nt: TGTGCCAGCAGTTACCGGCAAGCCGGGGGGCTGTTTTTT
CDR3aa: CASSYRQAGGLFF

d_gene: TRBD1
j_gene: TRBJ2-1
abundance: NA
v_gene: TRBV7-9
CDR3nt: TGTGCCAGCAGTTCCAGGGGGCCCAACAGTTTTCAGTTCTTC
CDR3aa: CASSSRGPNSFQFF

d_gene: NA
j_gene: TRBJ1-1
abundance: NA
v_gene: TRBV19
CDR3nt: TGTGCCAGTAAAAATCCGGGAACTGTAACTGAAGCTTTCTTT
CDR3aa: CASKNPGTVTEAFF

d_gene: NA
j_gene: TRBJ1-1
abundance: NA
v_gene: TRBV5-8
CDR3nt: TGTGCCAGCAGCTTGACCGGATTTGGGCTCACTGAAGCTTTCTTT
CDR3aa: CASSLTGFGLTEAFF

d_gene: NA
j_gene: TRBJ1-1
abundance: once
v_gene: TRBV7-9
CDR3nt: TGTGCCAGCAGGCTACTTCAGGGCACTGAAGCTTTCTTT
CDR3aa: CASRLLQGTEAFF

d_gene: TRBD1
j_gene: TRBJ2-7
abundance: NA
v_gene: TRBV7-2
CDR3nt: TGTGCCAGCAGCTTTACTGGGACAGCCTACGAGCAGTACTTC
CDR3aa: CASSFTGTAYEQYF

d_gene: TRBD1
j_gene: TRBJ2-1
abundance: NA
v_gene: TRBV9
CDR3nt: TGTGCCAGCAGCATAGAGGGGACAGTCAGTGAGCAGTTCTTC
CDR3aa: CASSIEGTVSEQFF

d_gene: NA
j_gene: TRBJ2-1
abundance: NA
v_gene: TRBV18
CDR3nt: TGTGCCAGCTCACAGGGGAATGAGCAGTTCTTC
CDR3aa: CASSQGNEQFF

d_gene: NA
j_gene: TRBJ2-7
abundance: NA
v_gene: TRBV7-9
CDR3nt: TGTGCCAGCAGCCTGGACAGTTCTGCCGAGCAGTACTTC
CDR3aa: CASSLDSSAEQYF

d_gene: TRBD1
j_gene: TRBJ2-7
abundance: NA
v_gene: TRBV4-3
CDR3nt: TGCGCCAGCAGCCAAGATGGGACAGCCACTATAGGCGAGCAGTACTTC
CDR3aa: CASSQDGTATIGEQYF

d_gene: NA
j_gene: TRBJ2-2
abundance: NA
v_gene: TRBV18
CDR3nt: TGTGCCAGCTCCCCGCAGTGGGGGCGAGGTACCGGGGAGCTGTTTTTT
CDR3aa: CASSPQWGRGTGELFF

d_gene: NA
j_gene: TRBJ1-1
abundance: NA
v_gene: TRBV2
CDR3nt: TGTGCCAGCAGTGACAGGGGAAATACTGAAGCTTTCTTT
CDR3aa: CASSDRGNTEAFF

d_gene: NA
j_gene: TRBJ1-1
abundance: NA
v_gene: TRBV6-6
CDR3nt: TGTGCCAGCAGTTCGGTTAACACTGAAGCTTTCTTT
CDR3aa: CASSSVNTEAFF